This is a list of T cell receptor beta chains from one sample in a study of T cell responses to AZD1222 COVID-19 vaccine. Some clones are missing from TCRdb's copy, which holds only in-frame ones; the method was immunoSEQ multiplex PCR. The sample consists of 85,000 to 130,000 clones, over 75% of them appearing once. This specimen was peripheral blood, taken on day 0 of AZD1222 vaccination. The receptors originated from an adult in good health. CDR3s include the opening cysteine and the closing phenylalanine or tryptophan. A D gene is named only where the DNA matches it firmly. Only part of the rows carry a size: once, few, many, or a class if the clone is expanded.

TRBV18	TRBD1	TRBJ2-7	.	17	CASSPPGARGGDYEQYF	TGTGCCAGCTCACCGCCCGGAGCGAGAGGGGGCGACTACGAGCAGTACTTC
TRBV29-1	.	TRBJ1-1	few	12	CSVRFLDTEAFF	TGCAGCGTTCGGTTCCTGGACACTGAAGCTTTCTTT
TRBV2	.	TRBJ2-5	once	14	CASSPWTVSGTQYF	TGTGCCAGCAGTCCTTGGACTGTCTCGGGGACCCAGTACTTC
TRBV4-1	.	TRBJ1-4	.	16	CASTHPSNGRNEKLFF	TGCGCCAGCACCCACCCCTCCAACGGCCGTAATGAAAAACTGTTTTTT
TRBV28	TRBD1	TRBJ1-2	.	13	CATLDRSSYGYTF	TGTGCCACCCTGGACAGGTCTAGTTATGGCTACACCTTC
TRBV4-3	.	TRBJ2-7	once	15	CASSQEWGKTYEQYF	TGCGCCAGCAGCCAAGAGTGGGGCAAGACCTACGAGCAGTACTTC
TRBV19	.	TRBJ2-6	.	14	CASAMGLGANVLTF	TGTGCCAGTGCCATGGGTCTGGGGGCCAACGTCCTGACTTTC
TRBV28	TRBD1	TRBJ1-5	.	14	CASRRGQVNQPQHF	TGTGCCAGCAGGCGGGGACAGGTCAATCAGCCCCAGCATTTT
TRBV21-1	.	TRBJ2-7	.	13	CASSKKGGYEQYF	TGTGCCAGCAGCAAGAAGGGGGGATACGAGCAGTACTTC
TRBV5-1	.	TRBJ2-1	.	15	CASSFSGPIYNEQFF	TGCGCCAGCAGCTTTAGCGGACCGATCTACAATGAGCAGTTCTTC
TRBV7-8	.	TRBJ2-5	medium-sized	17	CASSLGPHSRYQETQYF	TGTGCCAGCAGCTTAGGTCCTCACTCCCGGTACCAAGAGACCCAGTACTTC
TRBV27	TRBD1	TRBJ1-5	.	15	CASSAPGQGVKGQHF	TGTGCCAGCAGTGCCCCGGGACAGGGGGTTAAAGGCCAGCATTTT
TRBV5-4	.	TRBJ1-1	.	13	CASSTTRGTEAFF	TGTGCCAGCAGCACCACCCGCGGCACTGAAGCTTTCTTT
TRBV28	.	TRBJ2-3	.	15	CASSRTRGPTDTQYF	TGTGCCAGCAGTAGAACTAGGGGTCCCACAGATACGCAGTATTTT
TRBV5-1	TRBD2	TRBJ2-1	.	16	CASSQLTSGGHREQFF	TGCGCCAGCAGCCAACTGACTAGCGGGGGCCATAGGGAGCAGTTCTTC
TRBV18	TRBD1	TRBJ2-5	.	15	CASSLRQGSSETQYF	TGTGCCAGCTCACTGCGACAGGGTTCGTCAGAGACCCAGTACTTC
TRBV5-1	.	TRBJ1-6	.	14	CASSRDIGGSPLHF	TGCGCCAGCAGCCGGGACATAGGTGGGTCACCCCTCCACTTT
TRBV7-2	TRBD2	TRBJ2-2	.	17	CASSRGLAGRGAGELFF	TGTGCCAGCAGCCGGGGACTAGCGGGAAGAGGGGCCGGGGAGCTGTTTTTT
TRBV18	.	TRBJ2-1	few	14	CASSPDSVRNEQFF	TGTGCCAGCTCACCAGATAGCGTTCGGAATGAGCAGTTCTTC
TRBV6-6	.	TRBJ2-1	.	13	CASSYSALNEQFF	TGTGCCAGCAGTTACTCAGCTTTGAATGAGCAGTTCTTC
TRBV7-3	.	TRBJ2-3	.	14	CASSLGLSGATQYF	TGTGCCAGCAGCTTAGGTCTCAGCGGCGCTACGCAGTATTTT
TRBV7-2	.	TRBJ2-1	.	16	CASSPSNGGRGNEQFF	TGTGCCAGCAGCCCCTCGAACGGGGGTAGAGGCAATGAGCAGTTCTTC
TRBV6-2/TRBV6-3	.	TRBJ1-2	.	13	CASSNRQNYGYTF	TGTGCCAGCAGTAATAGACAGAACTATGGCTACACCTTC
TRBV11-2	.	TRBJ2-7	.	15	CASSRIRDTPYEQYF	TGTGCCAGCAGCCGAATACGGGACACCCCCTACGAGCAGTACTTC
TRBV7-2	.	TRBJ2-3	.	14	CASSWAIRTDTQYF	TGTGCCAGCAGCTGGGCGATCCGCACAGATACGCAGTATTTT
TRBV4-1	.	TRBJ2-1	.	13	CASSLDPFNEQFF	TGCGCCAGCAGCCTGGACCCGTTTAATGAGCAGTTCTTC
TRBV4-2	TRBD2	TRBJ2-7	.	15	CASSQVAGGAEEQYF	TGTGCCAGCAGCCAAGTAGCGGGAGGGGCTGAGGAGCAGTACTTC
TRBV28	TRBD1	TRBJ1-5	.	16	CASSLSGGKGNQPQHF	TGTGCCAGCAGTTTATCAGGGGGCAAAGGAAATCAGCCCCAGCATTTT
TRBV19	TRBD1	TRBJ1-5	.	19	CASRPDGTGSISGNQPQHF	TGTGCCAGTAGGCCGGACGGGACAGGGAGTATATCTGGCAATCAGCCCCAGCATTTT
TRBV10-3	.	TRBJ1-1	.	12	CAISVGNTEAFF	TGTGCCATCAGTGTCGGGAACACTGAAGCTTTCTTT
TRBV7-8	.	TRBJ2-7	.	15	CASSLAQLGVYEQYF	TGTGCCAGCAGCTTAGCGCAATTAGGGGTTTACGAGCAGTACTTC
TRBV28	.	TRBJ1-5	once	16	CASSLLGQAGNQPQHF	TGTGCCAGCAGTTTATTGGGGCAGGCAGGGAATCAGCCCCAACATTTT
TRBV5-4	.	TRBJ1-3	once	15	CASRMGQSSGNTIYF	TGTGCCAGCAGGATGGGGCAATCCTCTGGAAACACCATATATTTT
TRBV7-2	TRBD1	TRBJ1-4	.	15	CASSLRTGVGEKLFF	TGTGCCAGCAGCCTCCGGACAGGGGTGGGTGAAAAACTGTTTTTT
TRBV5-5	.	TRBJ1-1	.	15	CASSSRPRGDTEAFF	TGTGCCAGCAGCTCCCGGCCAAGAGGGGACACTGAAGCTTTCTTT
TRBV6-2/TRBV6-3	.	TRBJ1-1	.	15	CASSPWTNSNTEAFF	TGTGCCAGCAGTCCCTGGACAAATTCGAACACTGAAGCTTTCTTT
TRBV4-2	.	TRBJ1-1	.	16	CASSPRGAALNTEAFF	TGTGCCAGCAGCCCCAGGGGTGCCGCTTTGAACACTGAAGCTTTCTTT
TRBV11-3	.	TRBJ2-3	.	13	CASSSISTDTQYF	TGTGCCAGCAGCTCGATCTCCACAGATACGCAGTATTTT
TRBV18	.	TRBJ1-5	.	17	CASSPPEVGHINQPQHF	TGTGCCAGCTCACCTCCGGAGGTGGGACACATCAATCAGCCCCAGCATTTT
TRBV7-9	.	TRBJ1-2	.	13	CASSFGPGDGYTF	TGTGCCAGCAGCTTTGGCCCAGGGGATGGCTACACCTTC
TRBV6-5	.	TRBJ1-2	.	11	CAGGDRQGYTF	TGTGCCGGAGGGGACCGGCAGGGCTACACCTTC
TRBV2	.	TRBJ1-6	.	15	CASRPGMDYNSPLHF	TGTGCCAGCAGACCCGGGATGGATTATAATTCACCCCTCCACTTT
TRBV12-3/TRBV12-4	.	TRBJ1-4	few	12	CASRGLGEKLFF	TGTGCCAGCAGGGGATTGGGCGAAAAACTGTTTTTT
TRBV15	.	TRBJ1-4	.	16	CATSGRVGGPNEKLFF	TGTGCCACCAGCGGAAGGGTCGGGGGGCCTAATGAAAAACTGTTTTTT
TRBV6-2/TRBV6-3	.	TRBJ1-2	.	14	CASSYPGTQYGYTF	TGTGCCAGCAGTTATCCCGGGACACAATATGGCTACACCTTC
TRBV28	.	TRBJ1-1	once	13	CASSFGSNTEAFF	TGTGCCAGCAGTTTTGGGTCGAACACTGAAGCTTTCTTT
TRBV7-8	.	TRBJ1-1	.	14	CASSLAGAYTEAFF	TGTGCCAGCAGCTTAGCGGGAGCCTACACTGAAGCTTTCTTT
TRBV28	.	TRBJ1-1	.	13	CASSLGLGGGAFF	TGTGCCAGCAGTTTAGGACTGGGGGGTGGAGCTTTCTTT
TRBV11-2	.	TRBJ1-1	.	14	CASSLDYRSGKAFF	TGTGCCAGCAGCTTAGATTACCGGTCAGGCAAAGCTTTCTTT
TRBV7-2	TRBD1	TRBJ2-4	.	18	CASSLTSGTGIAKNIQYF	TGTGCCAGCAGCCTGACCTCCGGGACAGGGATAGCCAAAAACATTCAGTACTTC
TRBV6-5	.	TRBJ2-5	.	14	CASSYRGEGETQYF	TGTGCCAGCAGTTACCGCGGCGAAGGGGAGACCCAGTACTTC
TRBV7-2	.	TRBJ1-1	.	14	CASGVQGGNTEAFF	TGTGCCAGCGGGGTCCAAGGGGGGAACACTGAAGCTTTCTTT
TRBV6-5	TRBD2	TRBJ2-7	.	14	CASSSLSGSYEQYF	TGTGCCAGCAGTTCGTTGAGCGGGAGCTACGAGCAGTACTTC